A single sample is the source of the 19 T cell receptor beta chains below, sequenced in a study of neurological immune-mediated disorders. TCRdb analysed the 5' RACE reads with MiXCR anew, one entry per CDR3 protein. The table includes tens of thousands of distinct CDR3 sequences, almost 6% detected once. The time point was: longitudinal time-point 2. Sequenced material: PBMCs. These receptors all come from a woman in her sixties with multiple sclerosis.

There are many counts of this clonotype. The rearrangement uses TRBV7-9 and TRBJ1-2; D gene uncertain. The V gene's germline CDR1 is SEHNR and CDR2 FQNEAQ (reference sequence). The CDR3 contains 14 residues. Between the trimmed V and J ends, which lost 1 base and 4 bases, there was a span of 10 bases. DNA for the CDR3: TGTGCCAGCAGCTTAGTGGAGGTTGGCTATGGCTACACCTTC. Translation gives CASSLVEVGYGYTF.

This clonotype appeared many times. The CDR3 region has the DNA TGCGCCAGCAGCAACACAGGGAATACCGGGGAGCTGTTTTTT. Its translation is CASSNTGNTGELFF. The V call is TRBV5-1, the J call TRBJ2-2; TRBD1 is a possible D gene (6 bases). Germline CDR1 is SGHRS and CDR2 is YFSETQ. This CDR3 comprises 14 residues. V was shortened by 4 bases and J by 5 bases, with 12 bases between the two germline ends.

In this sample, this clonotype turned up many times. The gene calls are TRBV5-5 and TRBJ1-1; D is perhaps TRBD1 (5 bases). The germline V gene encodes CDR1 SGHKS and CDR2 YYEKEE (reference sequence). This CDR3 contains 15 residues. Trimming stripped 4 bases from V and 3 bases from J, with 16 bases between. CDR3: CASSPPGSVDTEAFF. The CDR3 DNA sequence: TGTGCCAGCAGCCCCCCAGGGTCGGTTGACACTGAAGCTTTCTTT.

This clonotype was picked up many times. The V and J genes are TRBV5-1 and TRBJ1-2, with 9 nucleotides matching TRBD1. CDR1 SGHRS and CDR2 YFSETQ come from the germline V gene. The trim removed 1 base at V and 8 bases at J, leaving 9 bases unmatched. CDR3 length equals 15 residues. CDR3 in amino acids: CASSLKPGQGGGYTF. CDR3 DNA: TGCGCCAGCAGCTTGAAACCGGGACAGGGAGGAGGCTACACCTTC.

The CDR3 DNA reads as TGTGCCAGCAGCCAAGACCTAATCGGGGGGGCGATTAACACCGGGGAGCTGTTTTTT. As protein: CASSQDLIGGAINTGELFF. This rearrangement joins TRBV14 to TRBJ2-2; TRBD2 aligns across 8 bases. The CDR3 runs 19 residues. The germline V gene has CDR1 SGHDN and CDR2 FVKESK. Trimming took 0 bases from V and 2 from J; bases not matched to a gene: 11.

This clonotype was seen many times. The chain carries TRBV20-1 and TRBJ2-2; 8 positions match TRBD2. The V gene end was trimmed by 3 bases and the J gene end by 2 bases; junction bases not matched to a gene: 5. CDR1 is DFQATT and CDR2 is SNEGSKA in the germline V gene (reference sequence). The CDR3 sequence is 15 residues long. The CDR3 here is CSARTAGANTGELFF. The CDR3 nucleotides are TGCAGTGCTAGGACAGCGGGGGCTAACACCGGGGAGCTGTTTTTT.

This clonotype was detected ten times or more. The chain employs TRBV7-9 and TRBJ2-5; D gene uncertain. V lost 6 bases to trimming and J lost 3 bases, with 14 bases between them. Germline lookup yields CDR1 SEHNR and CDR2 FQNEAQ (reference sequence). This CDR3 is 14 amino acids long. The CDR3 protein is CASRRPGGKETQYF. CDR3 coding DNA: TGTGCCAGCAGACGTCCGGGCGGCAAAGAGACCCAGTACTTC.

In this sample, this clonotype turned up many times. The genes are TRBV20-1 and TRBJ2-3, with TRBD2 identical over 10 bases. Germline values: CDR1 DFQATT, CDR2 SNEGSKA (reference sequence). The CDR3 length is 13 residues. The CDR3 reads CRGLAGDTDTQYF. The DNA of the CDR3 is TGCAGGGGCCTAGCGGGGGACACAGATACGCAGTATTTT.

This clonotype occurred many times. The genes are TRBV20-1 and TRBJ1-6; TRBD1 might be the D (5 bases). The CDR3 extends over 14 amino acids. V lost 3 bases to trimming and J lost 5 bases, with 11 bases between them. CDR1 DFQATT and CDR2 SNEGSKA come from the germline V gene (reference sequence). The CDR3 reads CSARPGAHNSPLHF. The DNA for the CDR3 is TGCAGTGCTAGGCCCGGGGCACATAATTCACCCCTCCACTTT.

The sample holds many counts of this clonotype. The rearrangement joins TRBV20-1 to TRBJ2-4, with no clear D. CDR1 is DFQATT and CDR2 is SNEGSKA in the germline V gene (reference sequence). CDR3 length: 13 amino acids. Deletions cut 0 bases from V and 11 bases from J, with 14 bases between. CDR3 region: CSARDVALTLQYF. Written as DNA, the CDR3 is TGCAGTGCTAGAGATGTGGCCCTAACCCTTCAGTACTTC.

This clonotype was seen only a few times. This chain connects TRBV5-4 to TRBJ1-1, with 9 bases identical to TRBD1. V was pared by 4 bases and J by 5 bases, with 6 bases of the junction left unmatched. The CDR3 is 14 amino acids. From germline, CDR1 is SGHNT and CDR2 YYREEE (reference sequence). The CDR3 is CASSTGTGLTEAFF. CDR3 DNA sequence: TGTGCCAGCAGCACCGGGACAGGGCTTACTGAAGCTTTCTTT. The variable domain in full, with the rest retrieved from reference TRBV5-4 and TRBJ1-1, is ETGVTQSPTHLIKTRGQQVTLRCSSQSGHNTVSWYQQALGQGPQFIFQYYREEENGRGNFPPRFSGLQFPNYSSELNVNALELDDSALYLCASSTGTGLTEAFFGQGTRLTVV.

In its sample, this clonotype was seen many times. This chain's CDR3 is CASSPVGTGHNSPLHF. The CDR3 bases are TGCGCCAGCAGTCCCGTCGGGACAGGGCATAATTCACCCCTCCACTTT. This chain connects TRBV5-1 to TRBJ1-6; TRBD1 matches 9 bases. There are 16 residues in the CDR3. CDR1 SGHRS and CDR2 YFSETQ come from the germline V gene. Germline trimming cut 5 bases from V and 5 bases from J; bases unmatched to any gene: 8.

This clonotype was counted at least ten times. The chain couples TRBV7-6 to TRBJ2-5; D possibly corresponds to TRBD1 (6 bases). Germline assignment: CDR1 SGHVS and CDR2 FNYEAQ. The CDR3 consists of 14 residues. V lost 3 bases, J lost 2 bases, and 10 bases lay in between. The CDR3 spells CASSFSTGQETQYF. The CDR3 nucleotides read TGTGCCAGCAGCTTCTCAACAGGGCAAGAGACCCAGTACTTC.

This clonotype was found many times. The rearrangement uses TRBV20-1 and TRBJ2-5; TRBD2 matches at 12 bases. Losses at the gene ends were 8 bases for V and 4 bases for J; bases not matched to a gene: 26. The CDR3 covers 20 residues. CDR1 DFQATT and CDR2 SNEGSKA come from the germline V gene (reference sequence). The CDR3 DNA reads TGCAGTAAAGTTCTTACGGGAGCTAGCGGGGGGGCTTTAGGGCTAGAGACCCAGTACTTC. Translation: CSKVLTGASGGALGLETQYF.

The rearrangement links TRBV6-2 or TRBV6-3 to TRBJ2-3; tentatively, D is TRBD1 (5 bases). Between the trimmed V and J ends, which lost 8 bases and 5 bases, there was a span of 11 bases. Germline V gene data show CDR1 as MNHEY and CDR2 as SVGEGT. The CDR3 length is 12 residues. The CDR3 protein is CASGYRLDTQYF. The CDR3 region has the DNA TGTGCCAGCGGATACAGGTTAGATACGCAGTATTTT.

This clonotype came up a few times. The genes are TRBV6-1 and TRBJ2-3; TRBD1 aligns across 8 bases. Germline CDR1 and CDR2: MNHNS and SASEGT. The CDR3 runs to 16 residues. V trimming: 0 bases; J trimming: 2 bases; junction bases outside the gene matches: 4. The CDR3 region is CASSEAQGATTDTQYF. DNA of the CDR3: TGTGCCAGCAGTGAAGCGCAGGGGGCTACCACAGATACGCAGTATTTT.

There are many counts of this clonotype. The CDR3 bases are TGCGCCAGCAGCTTTGCGGTTGGGGGTGTAGGGAACACTGAAGCTTTCTTT. It specifies CASSFAVGGVGNTEAFF. The chain is built from TRBV5-1 and TRBJ1-1; D may be TRBD1 (5 bases). The germline V gene has CDR1 SGHRS and CDR2 YFSETQ. This CDR3 has 17 residues. The V end was cut by 2 bases, the J end by 1 base, with 18 bases between.

This clonotype was observed at least ten times. V gene TRBV5-1 combines with J gene TRBJ2-2, with D unresolved. This CDR3 is 12 amino acids long. Germline CDR1 and CDR2: SGHRS and YFSETQ. V lost 1 base and J lost 6, with 4 bases in between. The DNA for the CDR3 is TGCGCCAGCAGCTTGTACCCCGGGGAGCTGTTTTTT. Protein product: CASSLYPGELFF.

This clonotype occurred many times. The chain couples TRBV7-9 to TRBJ1-4; tentative D call: TRBD1 (6 bases). The CDR3 is made up of 16 amino acids. V was trimmed by 3 bases and J by 8 bases, leaving 19 bases between them. Germline V CDR1 and CDR2: SEHNR, FQNEAQ (reference sequence). CDR3 in amino acids: CASSFGGGRGGEKLFF. In nucleotides, the CDR3 is TGTGCCAGCAGCTTCGGGGGAGGCAGGGGAGGAGAAAAACTGTTTTTT.